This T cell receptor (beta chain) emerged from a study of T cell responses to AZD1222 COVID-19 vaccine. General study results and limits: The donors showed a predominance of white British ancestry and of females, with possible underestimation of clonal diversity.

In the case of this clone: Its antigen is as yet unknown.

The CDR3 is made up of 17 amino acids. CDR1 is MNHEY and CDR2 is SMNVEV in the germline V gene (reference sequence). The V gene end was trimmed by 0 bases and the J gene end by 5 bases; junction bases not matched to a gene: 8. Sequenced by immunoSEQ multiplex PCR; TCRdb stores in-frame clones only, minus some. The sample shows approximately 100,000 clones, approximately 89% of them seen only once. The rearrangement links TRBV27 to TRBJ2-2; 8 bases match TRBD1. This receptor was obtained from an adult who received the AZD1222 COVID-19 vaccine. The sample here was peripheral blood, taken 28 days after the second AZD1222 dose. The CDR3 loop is CASSLSLGRGPTGELFF. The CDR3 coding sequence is TGTGCCAGCAGTTTATCGTTGGGCAGGGGGCCAACCGGGGAGCTGTTTTTT.